This T cell receptor beta chain was recorded in a study of blood T cell repertoires in COVID-19 (dated by TCRdb to 2019 to 2021). Turning to the overall study: Samples from collaborators originated in the United States, Italy and Spain and spanned both the acute and convalescent phases of COVID-19. The samples were drawn from the first 160 participants of the ongoing ImmuneRACE study and from some 1,300 subjects provided by 6 global collaborators. Sample metadata almost always included a de-identified subject ID, COVID-19 status, age in years and sex. Where available, HLA class I and class II types were obtained from metadata supplied by the sample provider rather than from assay-based typing. The material from the prospective study consisted of cDNA or gDNA derived from T cells, B-cell-depleted T cells, or PBMCs. The dataset comprised deeply sampled blood TCRbeta repertoires from subjects exposed to, actively infected with, or recovered from COVID-19. A freely available public database, intended as a resource for researchers studying the immune response to SARS-CoV-2, is where the repertoires were released. Points the paper makes about the study in general: The quantity of clinical and demographic metadata differed by source and by participant and was supplied without curation.

TCRbeta CDR3 regions were amplified from genomic DNA using the immunoSEQ Assay, a bias-controlled multiplex PCR. Regarding the original processing steps: Nucleated cell counts per sample were estimated from amplification of reference gene primers within the assay. To quantify the absolute abundance of each unique TCRbeta CDR3 rearrangement, sequence reads were collapsed and filtered. For each sample, productive Simpson clonality was calculated as the square root of Simpson's diversity index across productive rearrangements. TCRdb mirrors the immuneACCESS table, restricted to in-frame sequences. Some clones are absent from its copies; in checked studies, under half trace to an unresolved V gene, and the reason for the others is unknown. That table furnishes V, J and clone size, whereas the DNA furnished D and trimming. This sample lists hundreds of thousands of clones; about 88% were detected once. Approximately 1.3% of the sample lies in the top ten.

CDR1 and CDR2, looked up from the germline V gene, are SQVTM and ANQGSEA. The junction shows trimming of 5 bases on V and 10 bases on J, and the gene matches do not reach 1 base of it. The CDR3 runs 10 amino acids, cysteine and phenylalanine included. Only the CDR3 DNA stays, 30 bases, in frame from base 1. Participants in the prospective study were aged roughly 18 to 100 years, lived in 24 United States geographic areas, and enrolled through a virtual design. To assign participants to cohorts, the prospective study relied on clinical history that participants themselves reported in a screening survey and a study questionnaire. A participant counted as exposed if, within 2 weeks of entering the study, that participant had been in contact with someone who had a PCR-confirmed or clinician-diagnosed COVID-19 case. Mobile phlebotomists in the prospective study collected whole blood, serum and a nasopharyngeal or oropharyngeal swab from every participant. Over a roughly 2-month period, participants in the prospective study had the option of providing additional blood draws and questionnaires. Prospective study blood samples were shipped either frozen or at room temperature before DNA extraction.

In regard to this clone: No cognate antigen has been identified for it. The input lacks base qualities; no much larger clone sits a single base away.

The sequence is built from TRBV29-1 and TRBJ1-4; 7 central bases correspond to TRBD1. Sequencing was carried out using PBMCs or T cells enriched from blood (not recorded which). The TCR originated in a woman aged 18-29 years who had been exposed to COVID-19. CDR3 reads: CSVRDRKLFF. The DNA sequence reads TGCAGCGTTAGGGACAGAAAACTGTTTTTT. This CDR3, with the reference TRBV29-1 and TRBJ1-4 proteins standing in past its ends, gives the full variable domain SAVISQKPSRDICQRGTSLTIQCQVDSQVTMMFWYRQQPGQSLTLIATANQGSEATYESGFVIDKFPISRPNLTFSTLTVSNMSPEDSSIYLCSVRDRKLFFGSGTQLSVL.